This T cell receptor beta chain was obtained from a study of cytomegalovirus exposure and HLA in healthy donors. It was with 60 Vbeta and 13 Jbeta primers that the PCR ran. Clones were sequenced by immunoSEQ multiplex PCR, and TCRdb holds only the in-frame ones, with some missing. Among 85,000 to 120,000 clones listed, about four fifths were seen once. There are 16 residues in the CDR3. From germline, CDR1 is SGHRS and CDR2 YFSETQ. V was pared by 4 bases and J by 8 bases, with 13 bases of the junction left unmatched. The source material was PBMCs. This clonotype originated in a man aged 45-60 years in good health and CMV-seronegative. The rearrangement links TRBV5-1 to TRBJ1-4; 8 bases match TRBD1. As DNA, the CDR3 is TGCGCCAGCAGCACCGGACAGGGAAATGAGGGAGAAAAACTGTTTTTT. Translation: CASSTGQGNEGEKLFF.